These T cell receptor beta chains were read from a single sample in a study of OX40 agonist ivuxolimab in advanced cancers. Method: immunoSEQ multiplex PCR; TCRdb's copy keeps in-frame clones and lacks some. Of tens of thousands of clones in the sample, roughly nine tenths were seen once. The sample was CD4+ or CD8+ T cells sorted from blood, taken in a trial of the OX40 agonist ivuxolimab. Every receptor here comes from an adult with an advanced solid tumor such as melanoma, head and neck, liver or kidney cancer. Both conserved end residues are part of each CDR3. Fields, in order: V gene, D gene, clone size, J gene, CDR3 protein, CDR3 DNA. D genes are given only for firm matches. Not every row has a clone size; where given, it reads once, few, many or a size class.

TRBV27	TRBD1	few	TRBJ2-2	CASTGTGGELFF	TGTGCCAGCACCGGGACAGGCGGGGAGCTGTTTTTT
TRBV6-1	.	.	TRBJ1-4	CASHGGPGEKLFF	TGTGCCAGTCATGGGGGGCCGGGTGAAAAACTGTTTTTT
TRBV2	TRBD1	.	TRBJ2-5	CASKALTGGETQYF	TGTGCCAGCAAGGCCCTCACAGGGGGGGAGACCCAGTACTTC
TRBV5-1	.	.	TRBJ1-2	CASSPSGANGYTF	TGCGCCAGCAGCCCGAGCGGGGCTAATGGCTACACCTTC
TRBV2	.	.	TRBJ2-5	CASSSDSGETQYF	TGTGCCAGCAGTTCGGACAGTGGAGAGACCCAGTACTTC
TRBV19	TRBD2	.	TRBJ2-5	CASSIRTSGSRGTQYF	TGTGCCAGTAGTATCCGGACTAGCGGGAGCAGGGGGACCCAGTACTTC
TRBV19	TRBD1	.	TRBJ2-1	CASSTPGTGANEQFF	TGTGCCAGTAGTACCCCCGGGACAGGGGCCAATGAGCAGTTCTTC
TRBV11-2	.	.	TRBJ2-1	CASSPLNEQFF	TGTGCCAGCAGCCCGCTCAATGAGCAGTTCTTC
TRBV7-3	TRBD1	.	TRBJ1-1	CASSLDRVTEAFF	TGTGCCAGCAGTTTGGACAGGGTCACTGAAGCTTTCTTT
TRBV5-1	TRBD1	.	TRBJ2-1	CASSLRSGQGSNEQFF	TGCGCCAGCAGCCTTCGATCTGGACAGGGGAGCAATGAGCAGTTCTTC
TRBV4-2	.	.	TRBJ1-1	CASSQGGVNTEAFF	TGTGCCAGCAGCCAAGGGGGTGTAAACACTGAAGCTTTCTTT
TRBV10-1	.	few	TRBJ2-1	CASEKQVNSYNEQFF	TGCGCCAGCGAGAAACAGGTAAATTCCTACAATGAGCAGTTCTTC
TRBV2	.	.	TRBJ2-7	CASSFRGLSYEQYF	TGTGCCAGCAGCTTCAGGGGTCTCTCCTACGAGCAGTACTTC
TRBV11-3	.	.	TRBJ2-7	CASSAGGGAPEQYF	TGTGCCAGCAGTGCAGGTGGTGGGGCCCCCGAGCAGTACTTC
TRBV28	.	.	TRBJ2-6	CASSLLGHTTGANVLTF	TGTGCCAGCAGTTTACTTGGTCATACTACAGGGGCCAACGTCCTGACTTTC
TRBV2	.	.	TRBJ2-6	CASSEFGITGANVLTF	TGTGCCAGCAGTGAATTCGGGATAACTGGGGCCAACGTCCTGACTTTC